Given below is one T cell receptor beta chain in context. Its cognate antigen has yet to be identified. No base quality values were provided; no much bigger clone lies one nucleotide off. The data originate from a study of vaccination effects on CD4 cells after COVID-19 (dated by TCRdb to between 2022 and 2023). Background for the entire study: Across the study, the median time from the second dose to post-vaccine sampling was 72 days (range 14 to 241). SARS-CoV-2 spike-specific CD4+ TCR repertoires were compared before and after mRNA vaccination in COVID-19 convalescent patients and in infection-naive vaccine recipients. Altogether, 10 COVID-19 convalescent patients and a few SARS-CoV-2-naive healthy vaccine recipients made up the full study. Cultures from other donors in the study were sequenced with the Oncomine TCR Beta short-read assay on an Illumina iSeq 100. General conclusions and limits of the study: Only a small number of convalescent patients were included, and no early post-infection timepoints were available, which limited the study. Both infection-induced and vaccine-induced clones contracted markedly at late post-vaccination timepoints, which is consistent with waning T cell responses. In healthy vaccine recipients, vaccine-induced clones were almost all SARS-CoV-2 mono-reactive, with only 1 of 255 cross-reactive with common cold coronaviruses.

In the ViraFEST assay, PBMC were stimulated with viral peptide pools, and antigen-specific CD4+ T cell clonotypes were then identified by expansion using TCR sequencing. After around 11 days of culture, CD4+ T cells were isolated with the EasySep CD4+ T cell isolation kit. Participants received two doses of either the BNT162b2 or the mRNA-1273 mRNA SARS-CoV-2 vaccine. Negative nucleocapsid antibody results before and after vaccination confirmed that the healthy vaccine recipients had no prior SARS-CoV-2 infection. About 2 million PBMC per well were cultured in IMDM with around 5.3% human AB serum, 8.5 to 10 IU/ml IL-2 and gentamicin, plus 10 ug/ml peptides. On days 3 and 7, half of the culture medium was replaced with fresh IL-2-containing medium. Unless otherwise noted, each peptide stimulation condition was cultured in triplicate wells. Using Ficoll-Paque Plus gradient centrifugation, PBMC were separated from whole blood and then either used fresh or cryopreserved at -140C. Overlapping peptide pools spanned the spike proteins of SARS-CoV-2 and the common cold coronaviruses HCoV-NL63, HCoV-OC43 and HCoV-229E. Genomic DNA was extracted from cultured CD4+ T cells with the QIAamp micro DNA kit.

CDR1 is given as MDHEN and CDR2 as SYDVKM, both from the germline V gene. The junction shows trimming of 5 bases on V and 2 bases on J, and the gene matches do not reach 6 bases of it. Taken from cysteine to valine, the CDR3 has 14 residues. Only CDR3 DNA is held: 42 bases, read in frame from base 1. The method was the immunoSEQ multiplex PCR assay. DNA from the cultured and isolated CD4+ T cells underwent TCR beta CDR3 sequencing. The paper's processing steps were these. Non-productive TCR sequences were discarded, and reads were trimmed to the CDR3 region, with only CDR3s of 7 or more amino acids retained. The MANAFEST web app was used to identify antigen-specific clonotypes by comparing expansion in peptide wells with expansion in reference cultures. Positive clones required FDR<0.05 expansion versus reference and all other wells, odds ratio above 5, and frequency above 0.1% in two replicate wells. A clonotype was defined as cross-reactive if the clonotype was significantly expanded both in SARS-CoV-2 spike wells and in at least one common cold coronavirus spike condition. Levenshtein distance calculated with the stringdist R package was used to assess CDR3 similarity, and unrooted trees were constructed with ape in R 3.6.1. Sourced from immuneACCESS, this table was stored by TCRdb with only in-frame sequences that have V and J called. A share of the clones is absent; for the studies checked, an unresolved V gene accounts for under half, and the remainder has no known explanation. V and J calls and clone size are those listed in that table; D and trimming were worked out from the DNA. Across this sample there are about 66,000 clones, with roughly 79% seen only once. The top ten hold around 0.9% of the sample.

The sequence joins TRBV28 to TRBJ2-7; 7 bases in the middle match TRBD1. Material: CD4+ T cells from PBMCs cultured with HCoV-OC43 spike peptides, obtained after COVID-19 vaccination. The sample's cell subset or site, from its label and the paper: HCoV-OC43 spike overlapping peptide pool stimulation. The origin of this receptor is a human donor who received a COVID-19 vaccine. The CDR3 amino acid sequence is: CASSLRGITYEQYV. The nucleotide sequence is TGTGCCAGCAGTCTCAGGGGGATTACCTACGAGCAGTACGTC.